The 20 T cell receptor beta chains below all came from one sample that was sequenced in a study of CD8 T cells in Susac syndrome. Random hexamers were used to reverse transcribe about 0.5 to 1 ug of RNA. TCRdb called the immunoSEQ multiplex PCR reads again in MiXCR, with one record for every CDR3 protein. The top ten clones hold about 0.3% of a sample with tens of thousands of distinct CDR3 sequences, approximately 94% of them seen once. Sample: CD8+ T cells from PBMCs. All receptors come from a human donor in good health.

J is TRBJ2-1 and V is TRBV4-1; D possibly corresponds to TRBD1 (6 bases). The V end lost 7 bases, the J end lost 0 bases, and 13 bases lay between the germline ends. Germline values: CDR1 MGHRA, CDR2 YSYEKL. The CDR3 has 15 amino acids. The CDR3 region is CASTRDIISYNEQFF. CDR3 bases: TGCGCCAGCACCAGGGACATCATCTCCTACAATGAGCAGTTCTTC.

The V call is TRBV11-2, the J call TRBJ2-1; TRBD1 is a possible D gene (5 bases). V was trimmed by 3 bases and J by 14 bases, leaving 11 bases between them. The CDR3 length is 11 residues. The germline V gene encodes CDR1 SGHAT and CDR2 FQNNGV. The CDR3: CASSLGPREFF. The CDR3 DNA is TGTGCCAGCAGCTTGGGGCCCAGGGAGTTCTTC.

In DNA form, the CDR3 reads TGTGCCAGCAGTTTGTTCCTAGCGGGATCTCAAGAGACCCAGTACTTC. As protein: CASSLFLAGSQETQYF. The V and J genes are TRBV27 and TRBJ2-5; 9 positions match TRBD2. CDR1 MNHEY and CDR2 SMNVEV come from the germline V gene (reference sequence). The CDR3 is 16 amino acids. V lost 3 bases to trimming and J lost 2 bases; unmatched junction nucleotides: 7.

V gene TRBV11-2 combines with J gene TRBJ1-2; TRBD1 matches 10 bases. This CDR3 region has 16 residues. The V segment lost 5 bases and the J segment 9 bases; nucleotides outside the gene matches: 15. Germline lookup yields CDR1 SGHAT and CDR2 FQNNGV. The chain's CDR3 is CASSGTGGQGYRSYTF. The DNA for the CDR3 is TGTGCCAGCAGCGGTACAGGGGGACAGGGGTATAGAAGCTACACCTTC.

V gene TRBV5-4 combines with J gene TRBJ2-3, with 8 bases fitting TRBD1. This CDR3 comprises 13 residues. Unmatched junction bases numbered 3, after V lost 3 bases and J lost 6 bases. In germline, CDR1 is SGHNT, CDR2 YYREEE (reference sequence). The CDR3 spells CASSSDRADTQYF. CDR3 DNA sequence: TGTGCCAGCAGCTCGGACAGGGCTGATACGCAGTATTTT.

This clonotype was detected only once. The genes are TRBV7-6 and TRBJ1-5; TRBD1 matches at 8 bases. V was clipped by 5 bases and J by 5 bases; unmatched bases: 8. From germline, CDR1 is SGHVS and CDR2 FNYEAQ. CDR3 length: 15 residues. The CDR3: CASSGTGTGDQPQHF. CDR3 nucleotides: TGTGCCAGCAGCGGGACCGGGACAGGTGATCAGCCCCAGCATTTT.

The V call is TRBV5-6, the J call TRBJ1-2; D uncertain. The CDR3 covers 16 residues. Trimming took 0 bases from V and 8 from J, leaving 20 bases between them. In germline, CDR1 is SGHDT, CDR2 YYEEEE. This CDR3 is CASSLVAADRGRGYTF. The CDR3 DNA sequence: TGTGCCAGCAGCTTGGTTGCGGCGGACCGCGGGCGCGGCTACACCTTC.

Only one count was recorded for this clonotype. The rearrangement uses TRBV11-2 and TRBJ2-7; D remains unclear. Germline V gives CDR1 SGHAT, CDR2 FQNNGV. This CDR3 has 13 amino acids. Between the trimmed V and J ends, which lost 5 bases and 1 base, there was a span of 9 bases. CDR3 loop: CASSPNESYEQYV. In DNA, the CDR3 is TGTGCCAGCAGCCCTAACGAGTCCTACGAGCAGTACGTC.

The V and J genes are TRBV27 and TRBJ2-3, with D hard to call. Looked up from germline, CDR1 is MNHEY and CDR2 is SMNVEV (reference sequence). The CDR3 extends over 12 amino acids. The V end was cut by 8 bases, the J end by 3 bases, with 9 bases between. The CDR3 sequence is CASGPYTDTQYF. CDR3 DNA sequence: TGTGCCAGCGGACCTTATACAGATACGCAGTATTTT.

The chain links TRBV7-9 to TRBJ2-5; D may be TRBD2 (6 bases). The CDR3 consists of 13 residues. The ends were cut back, 5 bases at V and 3 bases at J, with 10 bases in the middle. Per the germline V gene, CDR1 is SEHNR and CDR2 is FQNEAQ (reference sequence). The CDR3 DNA follows: TGTGCCAGCAGCGCGCGGGGAGAAGAGACCCAGTACTTC. Protein product: CASSARGEETQYF.

This clonotype appeared a few times. The chain couples TRBV27 to TRBJ2-7; D is uncertain. V lost 3 bases to trimming and J lost 0 bases, with 6 bases between them. The CDR3 spans 13 residues. Germline CDR1 is MNHEY and CDR2 is SMNVEV (reference sequence). Here the CDR3 DNA reads TGTGCCAGCAGTTTGGGTCACTCCTACGAGCAGTACGTC. It translates to CASSLGHSYEQYV.

The rearrangement links TRBV20-1 to TRBJ2-1; D might be TRBD1 or TRBD2, each matching 7 bases. Trimming removed 5 bases from V and 0 bases from J, with 20 bases in between. Per the germline V gene, CDR1 is DFQATT and CDR2 is SNEGSKA (reference sequence). This CDR3 has 17 amino acids. The CDR3 sequence is CSAPGGGLKSSYNEQFF. CDR3 bases: TGCAGTGCTCCAGGGGGGGGTTTAAAGAGCTCCTACAATGAGCAGTTCTTC.

J is TRBJ1-1 and V is TRBV5-6, with D hard to call. The V gene lost 2 bases and the J gene lost 0 bases, with 5 bases spanning the gap. CDR3 size: 13 residues. Germline V CDR1 and CDR2: SGHDT, YYEEEE. CDR3: CASSFMLNTEAFF. The DNA for the CDR3 is TGTGCCAGCAGCTTTATGTTGAACACTGAAGCTTTCTTT.

In its sample, this clonotype was seen once. The V call is TRBV15, the J call TRBJ1-2; the D is unclear. Germline values: CDR1 LNHNV, CDR2 YYDKDF (reference sequence). This CDR3 is 14 amino acids long. V lost 4 bases and J lost 3, with 12 bases in between. This chain's CDR3 is CATSTEGVDYGYTF. CDR3 sequence (DNA): TGTGCCACCAGCACGGAGGGTGTGGACTATGGCTACACCTTC.

The rearrangement joins TRBV3-1 to TRBJ2-7, with D possibly matching TRBD2 (6 bases). Trimming took off 4 bases at V and 6 bases at J, with 16 bases between the two ends. This CDR3 is 14 amino acids long. CDR1 is LGHDT, CDR2 YNNKEL, per germline (reference sequence). CDR3 DNA: TGTGCCAGCAGCCCTTCCGGGACTCGAAGCGAGCAGTACGTC. This translates into CASSPSGTRSEQYV.

The chain joins TRBV12-3 or TRBV12-4 to TRBJ1-1; weak D call: TRBD1 (6 bases). The CDR3 covers 13 residues. Trimming pared 5 bases from V and 5 bases from J, leaving 12 bases between. CDR3 DNA sequence: TGTGCCAGCAGTCCGATCACAGGGACTGAAGCTTTCTTT. Translated: CASSPITGTEAFF.

V usage is TRBV18 and J usage is TRBJ2-2; 10 positions match TRBD2. Germline V gene data show CDR1 as KGHSH and CDR2 as LQKENI. The CDR3 contains 18 residues. Trimming removed 1 base from V and 2 bases from J; junction bases left unmatched: 7. This chain's CDR3 is CASSPQGLAGDNTGELFF. The CDR3, as DNA: TGTGCCAGCTCACCACAGGGCCTAGCGGGAGATAACACCGGGGAGCTGTTTTTT.

This clonotype appeared a single time. This chain uses TRBV27 with TRBJ2-1; 8 bases map to TRBD2. The junction had 4 bases not matched to a gene; V was cut back by 6 bases and J by 3 bases. Germline V gene lookup returns CDR1 MNHEY and CDR2 SMNVEV (reference sequence). This CDR3 region has 14 residues. CDR3 residues: CASRMSGSYNEQFF. The CDR3 DNA reads as TGTGCCAGCAGGATGAGCGGGAGCTACAATGAGCAGTTCTTC.

The chain recombines TRBV9 with TRBJ1-2; D is possibly TRBD1 (5 bases). In germline, CDR1 is SGDLS, CDR2 YYNGEE. The CDR3 is made up of 13 amino acids. V lost 2 bases, J lost 4 bases, and 9 bases lay in between. As DNA, the CDR3 is TGTGCCAGCAGCGTCTGGCAGGGCTATGGCTACACCTTC. Its translation: CASSVWQGYGYTF.

The V gene is TRBV5-1, the J gene TRBJ2-1, with 10 bases lining up with TRBD1. V gave up 1 base and J gave up 9 bases; unmatched junction bases: 13. Germline assignment: CDR1 SGHRS and CDR2 YFSETQ. The CDR3 loop spans 17 amino acids. In DNA form, the CDR3 reads TGCGCCAGCAGCTTGTCCCCAACGGACAGGGGGTTCAGTGAGCAGTTCTTC. It encodes CASSLSPTDRGFSEQFF.